A selection of T cell receptor beta chains follows, all from one sample in a study of T cell changes during pregnancy in multiple sclerosis. Profiling relied on immunoSEQ multiplex PCR, and the TCRdb table lists in-frame clones only, not all of them. The sample shows fewer than 110,000 clones, almost 95% of them seen only once. The starting material was peripheral blood, obtained after pregnancy. The origin of the receptors is a female donor with multiple sclerosis, enrolled in a pregnancy study. The CDR3 runs from the conserved cysteine through the conserved F or W. The D gene is left open where the match is weak. The size entry is marked missing in some rows and otherwise reads once, few, many or a size class.

15 | - | - | TRBJ2-5 | TRBV7-2 | CASSFTSGPQETQYF | TGTGCCAGCAGCTTCACCTCAGGGCCCCAAGAGACCCAGTACTTC
15 | - | TRBD1 | TRBJ1-1 | TRBV9 | CASSVDQDRVAGAFF | TGTGCCAGCAGCGTCGACCAGGACAGGGTGGCGGGAGCTTTCTTT
15 | - | TRBD1 | TRBJ1-5 | TRBV19 | CASIERGQVNQPQHF | TGTGCCAGTATTGAGCGGGGACAGGTAAATCAGCCCCAGCATTTT
17 | once | - | TRBJ2-6 | TRBV5-1 | CASSLTGLISGANVLTF | TGCGCCAGCAGCTTGACAGGGTTGATCTCTGGGGCCAACGTCCTGACTTTC
15 | - | TRBD1 | TRBJ2-5 | TRBV19 | CASSMFQGAWETQYF | TGTGCCAGTAGTATGTTTCAGGGGGCTTGGGAGACCCAGTACTTC
16 | many | TRBD1 | TRBJ1-2 | TRBV18 | CASSPGTELKGHGYTF | TGTGCCAGCTCACCAGGGACAGAGTTAAAGGGCCATGGCTACACCTTC
16 | - | TRBD2 | TRBJ2-7 | TRBV2 | CASKGASGGGAYEQYF | TGTGCCAGCAAGGGGGCTAGCGGGGGGGGAGCCTACGAGCAGTACTTC
15 | - | - | TRBJ2-1 | TRBV11-3 | CASSLDGGGANEQFF | TGTGCCAGCAGCTTAGACGGTGGGGGGGCAAATGAGCAGTTCTTC
15 | - | TRBD2 | TRBJ2-5 | TRBV6-1 | CASSELAGGPETQYF | TGTGCCAGCAGTGAACTAGCGGGAGGGCCAGAGACCCAGTACTTC
18 | - | TRBD2 | TRBJ2-3 | TRBV29-1 | CSVFTATSGRAIGDTQYF | TGCAGCGTTTTTACCGCAACTAGCGGGAGGGCCATCGGTGATACGCAGTATTTT
15 | - | - | TRBJ1-5 | TRBV12-5 | CASAQSGVSNQPQHF | TGTGCTAGTGCTCAGTCGGGGGTTAGCAATCAGCCCCAGCATTTT
16 | - | TRBD2 | TRBJ2-1 | TRBV4-1 | CASSPLRREVHNEQFF | TGCGCCAGCAGCCCCCTGAGGCGGGAGGTACACAATGAGCAGTTCTTC
13 | few | TRBD1 | TRBJ2-7 | TRBV2 | CASNRDSSYEQYF | TGTGCCAGCAACCGGGACAGCTCCTACGAGCAGTACTTC
12 | - | - | TRBJ1-4 | TRBV2 | CASRDNREKLFF | TGTGCCAGCAGGGATAACAGAGAAAAACTGTTTTTT
14 | - | - | TRBJ1-4 | TRBV19 | CASSEVIVNEKLFF | TGTGCCAGTAGTGAGGTAATCGTGAATGAAAAACTGTTTTTT
14 | - | - | TRBJ2-7 | TRBV5-1 | CASSFDSRSYEQYF | TGCGCCAGCAGCTTTGATTCACGTAGCTACGAGCAGTACTTC
15 | - | - | TRBJ2-7 | TRBV19 | CASSPLGLPSYEQYF | TGTGCCAGTAGTCCTTTGGGACTGCCTTCCTACGAGCAGTACTTC
15 | - | TRBD2 | TRBJ2-1 | TRBV28 | CASSIGTSGANEQFF | TGTGCCAGCAGTATAGGGACTAGCGGGGCGAATGAGCAGTTCTTC
13 | - | - | TRBJ1-1 | TRBV7-9 | CASSSPGEREAFF | TGTGCCAGCAGCTCACCAGGGGAGAGGGAAGCTTTCTTT